Given below is one TCR beta chain in context. No antigen is known for it. The sample is drawn from a study of T-cell memory formation after mild COVID-19. On the study more broadly: Largely donor-specific sequence clusters came from two donors. Study-level results: Balance between CD4 and CD8 was seen in clones contracting day 15 to 85, and a CD4+ lean was seen in later expanders. Pre-infection memory already had some responding clones, implying cross-reactive memory joined.

V shed 1 base, J shed 14 bases, and the junction held 5 bases outside the gene matches. This CDR3 is built from 14 residues. The germline V gene encodes CDR1 MNHEY and CDR2 SVGAGI. Amplification by 5'RACE using constant-segment primers produced TCR alpha and TCR beta cDNA libraries that carried sample barcodes and UMIs. MiXCR, run by TCRdb on the 5' RACE reads, gives a single entry per CDR3 protein. The sample has some 340,000 distinct CDR3 sequences, over 10% seen once. The rearrangement uses TRBV6-5 and TRBJ2-1; 13 positions match TRBD2. The TCR comes from a man between 18 and 35 years old who had mild COVID-19 (a few samples of this study predate the infection). Cell type and time point are not known. Sequencing was carried out using PBMCs or a T cell subset sorted from them (not recorded which). In DNA, the CDR3 is TGTGCCAGCAGTTACTTACTAGCGGGGGGGCCCAAGTTCTTC. Translated, it gives CASSYLLAGGPKFF.